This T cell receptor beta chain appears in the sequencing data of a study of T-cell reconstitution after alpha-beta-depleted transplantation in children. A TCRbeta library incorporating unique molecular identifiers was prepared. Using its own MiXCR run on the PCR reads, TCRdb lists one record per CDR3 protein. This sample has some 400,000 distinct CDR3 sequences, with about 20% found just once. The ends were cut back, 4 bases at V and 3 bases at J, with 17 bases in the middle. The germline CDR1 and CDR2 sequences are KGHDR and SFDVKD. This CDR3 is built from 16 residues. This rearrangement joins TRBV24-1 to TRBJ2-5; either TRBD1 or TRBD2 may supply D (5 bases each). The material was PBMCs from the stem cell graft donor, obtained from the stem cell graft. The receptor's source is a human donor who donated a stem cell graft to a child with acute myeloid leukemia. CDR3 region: CATSEPTGPEKETQYF. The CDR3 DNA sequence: TGTGCCACCAGTGAACCTACGGGACCCGAGAAAGAGACCCAGTACTTC.